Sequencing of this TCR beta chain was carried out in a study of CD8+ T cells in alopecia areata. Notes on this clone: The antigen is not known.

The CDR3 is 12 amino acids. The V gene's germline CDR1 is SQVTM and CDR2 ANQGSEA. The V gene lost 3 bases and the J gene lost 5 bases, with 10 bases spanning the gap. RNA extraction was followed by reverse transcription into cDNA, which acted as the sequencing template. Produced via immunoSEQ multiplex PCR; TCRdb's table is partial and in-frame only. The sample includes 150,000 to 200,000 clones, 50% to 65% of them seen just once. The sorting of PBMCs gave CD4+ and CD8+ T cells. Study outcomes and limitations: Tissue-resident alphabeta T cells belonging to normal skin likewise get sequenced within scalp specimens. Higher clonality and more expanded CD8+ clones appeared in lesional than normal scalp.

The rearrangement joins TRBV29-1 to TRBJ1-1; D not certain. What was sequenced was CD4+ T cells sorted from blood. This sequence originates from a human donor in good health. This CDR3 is CSVDVEGTEAFF. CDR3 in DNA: TGCAGCGTTGATGTGGAGGGTACTGAAGCTTTCTTT.